This is a list of T cell receptor beta chains from one sample in a study of T cells in tuberculosis. The assay was immunoSEQ multiplex PCR, and TCRdb's table has in-frame clones only and misses some. The repertoire has 31,000 or so clones, about 82% of them found once; the top ten carry around 5.2%. This sample comprised PBMCs, obtained at tuberculosis diagnosis. The receptors were gathered from an adult with tuberculosis. CDR3s include the opening cysteine and the closing phenylalanine or tryptophan. A D gene is named only where the DNA matches it firmly. Expanded clones are given a class, and other clones once, few, many or no size at all.

CDR3 length: 13; D gene: TRBD1; clone size: NA; V gene: TRBV6-1; J gene: TRBJ1-2; CDR3 protein: CASKGGTGSGYTF; CDR3 DNA: TGTGCCAGCAAAGGGGGGACAGGGAGCGGCTACACCTTC
CDR3 length: 24; D gene: TRBD2; clone size: once; V gene: TRBV14; J gene: TRBJ2-1; CDR3 protein: CASSRIPGSTGPGLAGLLREEQFF; CDR3 DNA: TGTGCCAGCAGCCGGATCCCCGGGTCGACAGGGCCCGGACTAGCGGGGCTTCTGAGGGAAGAGCAGTTCTTC
CDR3 length: 15; D gene: TRBD1; clone size: NA; V gene: TRBV9; J gene: TRBJ2-3; CDR3 protein: CASSGDRGQTDTQYF; CDR3 DNA: TGTGCCAGCAGCGGGGACAGGGGGCAAACAGATACGCAGTATTTT
CDR3 length: 13; D gene: NA; clone size: few; V gene: TRBV6-1; J gene: TRBJ1-2; CDR3 protein: CASSDPLGAGYTF; CDR3 DNA: TGTGCCAGCAGTGACCCCTTAGGGGCTGGCTACACCTTC
CDR3 length: 15; D gene: TRBD1; clone size: NA; V gene: TRBV9; J gene: TRBJ1-3; CDR3 protein: CASSDPGQGMNTIYF; CDR3 DNA: TGTGCCAGCAGCGACCCGGGACAGGGAATGAACACCATATATTTT
CDR3 length: 13; D gene: NA; clone size: NA; V gene: TRBV27; J gene: TRBJ1-2; CDR3 protein: CATHPGNGYGYTF; CDR3 DNA: TGTGCCACCCATCCCGGGAATGGCTATGGCTACACCTTC
CDR3 length: 13; D gene: NA; clone size: few; V gene: TRBV27; J gene: TRBJ1-2; CDR3 protein: CASSMTPNYGYTF; CDR3 DNA: TGTGCCAGCAGTATGACACCAAACTATGGCTACACCTTC
CDR3 length: 15; D gene: TRBD2; clone size: NA; V gene: TRBV4-2; J gene: TRBJ2-7; CDR3 protein: CASSYTGLADYEQYF; CDR3 DNA: TGTGCCAGCAGCTATACGGGACTAGCGGATTACGAGCAGTACTTC
CDR3 length: 17; D gene: TRBD2; clone size: NA; V gene: TRBV4-1; J gene: TRBJ2-3; CDR3 protein: CASSQGTSGMFTDTQYF; CDR3 DNA: TGCGCCAGCAGCCAAGGGACTAGCGGGATGTTCACAGATACGCAGTATTTT
CDR3 length: 18; D gene: NA; clone size: NA; V gene: TRBV23-1; J gene: TRBJ2-6; CDR3 protein: CASSHSIAEVSGANVLTF; CDR3 DNA: TGCGCCAGCAGTCATAGTATTGCTGAGGTCTCTGGGGCCAACGTCCTGACTTTC
CDR3 length: 16; D gene: NA; clone size: NA; V gene: TRBV2; J gene: TRBJ2-2; CDR3 protein: CASSLDRATNTGELFF; CDR3 DNA: TGTGCCAGCAGTTTAGACAGAGCCACGAACACCGGGGAGCTGTTTTTT
CDR3 length: 15; D gene: TRBD2; clone size: once; V gene: TRBV5-1; J gene: TRBJ2-7; CDR3 protein: CASSLTSGSNYEQYF; CDR3 DNA: TGCGCCAGCAGCTTGACTAGCGGGAGCAACTACGAGCAGTACTTC
CDR3 length: 14; D gene: NA; clone size: NA; V gene: TRBV6-5; J gene: TRBJ1-4; CDR3 protein: CASSYSRGNEKLFF; CDR3 DNA: TGTGCCAGCAGTTACAGCAGGGGTAATGAAAAACTGTTTTTT